This T cell receptor beta chain was sequenced for a study of blood T cell repertoires in COVID-19. Study details: COVID-19 samples from acute and convalescent phases originated in the United States, Italy and Spain. Sources were T cells, B-cell-depleted T cells, or PBMCs; the material itself was cDNA or gDNA.

Per the study methods: Estimation of nucleated cell counts was performed using reference gene primer amplification. Profiled with immunoSEQ multiplex PCR; TCRdb holds only in-frame clones, not every one. For V, J and clone size, that table is used; D and trimming come from the DNA. Among roughly 300,000 clones listed, 85% to 90% were seen once. The sequencing sample was made of peripheral blood. This sequence was found in a woman aged 40-49 years who had recovered from COVID-19.

In nucleotides, the CDR3 is TGTGCCAGCAGTTTATCGAAGGAGGAGGGTAGGCAGGATGGCTACACCTTC. Translating gives CASSLSKEEGRQDGYTF. The rearrangement links TRBV28 to TRBJ1-2; D is unresolved. The CDR3 is 17 amino acids. Germline V gene sequence: CDR1 MDHEN, CDR2 SYDVKM. Trimming stripped 1 base from V and 6 bases from J, with 21 bases between.